This entry features one T cell receptor beta chain sequence. As processed by the authors: Using reference gene primer amplification, nucleated cell counts were estimated. Only in-frame clones appear in the TCRdb table, and some are missing; sequencing was by immunoSEQ multiplex PCR. V and J calls and clone size are copied from that table; D and trimming were computed from the DNA. The table records just over 350,000 clones, roughly 84% of them present only once. The data are from a study of blood T cell repertoires in COVID-19. CDR3 length equals 15 residues. Per germline, CDR1 SGHNT and CDR2 YYREEE (reference sequence). Trimming removed 5 bases at V and 0 bases at J, with 14 bases between. Recovered status in Cohort 3 required two negative PCRs, clearance, or symptom resolution.

Sequenced sample: PBMCs or T cells enriched from blood (not recorded which). The clonotype originates from a woman in her 30s who had recovered from COVID-19. The chain employs TRBV5-4 and TRBJ1-1; weak D call: TRBD1 (6 bases). The CDR3 is CASRRLDSLNTEAFF. As DNA, the CDR3 is TGTGCCAGCAGGCGTTTGGACAGTCTGAACACTGAAGCTTTCTTT.